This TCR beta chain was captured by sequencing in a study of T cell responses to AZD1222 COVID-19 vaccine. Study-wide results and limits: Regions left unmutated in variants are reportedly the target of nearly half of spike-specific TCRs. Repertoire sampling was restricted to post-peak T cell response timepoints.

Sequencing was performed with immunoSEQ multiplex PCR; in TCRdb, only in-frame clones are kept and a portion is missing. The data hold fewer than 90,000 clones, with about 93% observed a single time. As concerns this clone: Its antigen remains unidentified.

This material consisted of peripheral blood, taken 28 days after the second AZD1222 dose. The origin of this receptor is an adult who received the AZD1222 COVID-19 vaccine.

CDR3 in amino acids: CASSLDPDRRQEQYF. DNA of the CDR3: TGCGCCAGCAGCTTAGACCCGGACAGGCGTCAGGAGCAGTACTTC. The chain has TRBV5-1 and TRBJ2-7, with 7 bases identical to TRBD1. Trimming took 2 bases from V and 7 from J; bases not matched to a gene: 12. The germline CDR1 and CDR2 sequences are SGHRS and YFSETQ. The CDR3 extends over 15 amino acids.